This is a list of T cell receptor beta chains from one sample in a study of shared clonotypes between healthy human individuals. Sequenced by immunoSEQ multiplex PCR; TCRdb stores in-frame clones only, minus some. The sample has about 1 million clones, approximately 76% seen once. Sequencing was performed on memory CD4+ T cells sorted from blood. The receptors shown here come from a man younger than 30 in good health. Both conserved end residues are part of each CDR3. D genes are given only for firm matches. The size entry is marked missing in some rows and otherwise reads once, few, many or a size class.

>TRBD1|TRBV19|-|TRBJ1-5
CASSIAGGGNQPQHF
TGTGCCAGTAGTATAGCAGGGGGCGGCAATCAGCCCCAGCATTTT
>TRBD2|TRBV2|-|TRBJ2-7
CASSEWTSGGRRKQYF
TGTGCCAGCAGTGAGTGGACTAGCGGGGGGAGGCGGAAGCAGTACTTC
>-|TRBV21-1|few|TRBJ2-7
CASGRLYEQYF
TGTGCTTCCGGGAGACTCTACGAGCAGTACTTC
>TRBD1|TRBV2|few|TRBJ1-2
CASRPETGYGYTF
TGTGCCAGCAGGCCGGAGACAGGGTATGGCTACACCTTC
>TRBD1|TRBV18|-|TRBJ2-7
CASSTRDSSYEQYF
TGTGCCAGCTCAACCCGGGACAGCTCCTACGAGCAGTACTTC
>-|TRBV28|-|TRBJ1-1
CASSLGGRGPNTEAFF
TGTGCCAGCAGTTTAGGGGGTCGGGGCCCGAACACTGAAGCTTTCTTT
>-|TRBV12-2|-|TRBJ1-5
CASRLVGGHSNQPQHF
TGTGCAAGTCGCTTAGTAGGAGGGCATAGCAATCAGCCCCAGCATTTT
>-|TRBV6-1|few|TRBJ1-6
CASSEALLGGTYNSPLHF
TGTGCCAGCAGTGAAGCCCTTTTAGGGGGTACTTATAATTCACCCCTCCACTTT
>TRBD1|TRBV6-5|-|TRBJ2-7
CASSKTGGGYEQYF
TGTGCCAGCAGTAAGACAGGGGGCGGCTACGAGCAGTACTTC
>-|TRBV7-9|-|TRBJ2-1
CASSSHDGGSSYNEQFF
TGTGCCAGCAGCTCCCACGATGGCGGAAGCTCCTACAATGAGCAGTTCTTC
>-|TRBV9|few|TRBJ1-1
CASSPQANTEAFF
TGTGCCAGCAGCCCCCAGGCCAACACTGAAGCTTTCTTT
>TRBD2|TRBV6-6|-|TRBJ2-5
CASSSRLAGGETQYF
TGTGCCAGCAGTTCCCGTCTAGCGGGAGGTGAGACCCAGTACTTC
>-|TRBV10-1|-|TRBJ2-1
CASSESGNNEQFF
TGCGCCAGCAGTGAGTCCGGTAACAATGAGCAGTTCTTC
>-|TRBV6-1|-|TRBJ1-6
CASSEADSNSPLHF
TGTGCCAGCAGTGAAGCAGACAGTAATTCACCCCTCCACTTT
>-|TRBV18|once|TRBJ1-1
CASSPGTNTEAFF
TGTGCCAGCTCACCCGGAACGAACACTGAAGCTTTCTTT
>TRBD1|TRBV30|few|TRBJ1-5
CAWSPTGQGARDNQPQHF
TGTGCCTGGAGTCCTACGGGACAGGGGGCCAGGGACAATCAGCCCCAGCATTTT
>TRBD1|TRBV4-1|-|TRBJ2-7
CASSQNADRGNYEQYF
TGCGCCAGCAGCCAGAACGCGGACAGGGGGAACTACGAGCAGTACTTC
>-|TRBV27|-|TRBJ2-3
CASSPNRQFYGTDTQYF
TGTGCCAGCAGTCCAAACCGACAGTTTTATGGGACAGATACGCAGTATTTT
>TRBD1|TRBV5-6|-|TRBJ2-5
CASSLRTGKKETQYF
TGTGCCAGCAGCTTAAGGACAGGGAAGAAAGAGACCCAGTACTTC
>-|TRBV5-6|few|TRBJ1-2
CASTTPQGKLNYGYTF
TGTGCCAGCACCACACCTCAGGGGAAGCTTAACTATGGCTACACCTTC
>-|TRBV10-2|-|TRBJ1-5
CASSEGSAGLNQPQHF
TGCGCCAGCAGTGAGGGCTCGGCAGGCCTTAATCAGCCCCAGCATTTT
>-|TRBV30|once|TRBJ2-5
CAWRTEGGETQYF
TGTGCCTGGAGAACGGAGGGTGGTGAGACCCAGTACTTC
>TRBD1|TRBV6-4|few|TRBJ1-5
CASSRGTAPFNQPQHF
TGTGCCAGCAGCCGAGGGACAGCTCCCTTCAATCAGCCCCAGCATTTT
>TRBD1|TRBV10-2|-|TRBJ2-6
CASLVEGAGANVLTF
TGCGCCAGCCTCGTAGAGGGGGCAGGGGCCAACGTCCTGACTTTC
>-|TRBV5-4|-|TRBJ2-3
CASSGGGGTAYTDTQYF
TGTGCCAGCAGCGGTGGGGGCGGGACCGCATACACAGATACGCAGTATTTT
>TRBD1|TRBV2|-|TRBJ1-5
CASSAGGEGNQPQHF
TGTGCCAGCAGTGCAGGGGGGGAAGGCAATCAGCCCCAGCATTTT
>-|TRBV6-5|-|TRBJ2-6
CASSLPKPGANVLTF
TGTGCCAGCAGTTTACCCAAGCCTGGGGCCAACGTCCTGACTTTC
>-|TRBV27|-|TRBJ2-7
CASSLRLGNSPQYF
TGTGCCAGCAGTTTGCGGCTTGGTAATAGTCCGCAGTACTTC
>-|TRBV5-1|few|TRBJ2-7
CASSLEGSPASEQYF
TGCGCCAGCAGCTTGGAAGGGAGCCCAGCCAGCGAGCAGTACTTC
>-|TRBV28|once|TRBJ1-1
CASSLSPTVLAFF
TGTGCCAGCAGTTTATCCCCCACAGTCCTGGCTTTCTTT
>TRBD2|TRBV6-6|-|TRBJ2-3
CASSHWGGGPDTQYF
TGTGCCAGCAGCCACTGGGGGGGAGGGCCAGATACGCAGTATTTT
>-|TRBV5-1|-|TRBJ2-5
CASSYREETQYF
TGCGCCAGCAGCTACAGGGAAGAGACCCAGTACTTC
>-|TRBV28|-|TRBJ2-5
CASRKGPTVAYF
TGTGCCAGCCGGAAGGGCCCAACTGTCGCCTACTTC
>-|TRBV11-2|-|TRBJ2-1
CASSLYREGEQFF
TGTGCCAGCAGCTTATACAGGGAGGGGGAGCAGTTCTTC
>TRBD2|TRBV29-1|-|TRBJ2-3
CSVERTSGSRADTQYF
TGCAGCGTTGAACGGACTAGCGGGAGTCGAGCAGATACGCAGTATTTT
>-|TRBV9|once|TRBJ2-3
CASSVLDRTDTQYF
TGTGCCAGCAGCGTTCTAGATCGCACAGATACGCAGTATTTT
>-|TRBV6-5|few|TRBJ1-6
CASAGGNSPLHF
TGTGCCAGCGCGGGGGGTAATTCACCCCTCCACTTT
>-|TRBV5-4|-|TRBJ2-3
CASSGDFRTDTQYF
TGTGCCAGCAGCGGGGACTTTAGAACAGATACGCAGTATTTT
>-|TRBV7-8|once|TRBJ2-2
CASSLPKDSSPRGYTGELFF
TGTGCCAGCAGCCTCCCCAAGGACAGCTCCCCTAGGGGTTACACCGGGGAGCTGTTTTTT
>-|TRBV11-2|few|TRBJ1-6
CASSMWRNSPLHF
TGTGCCAGCAGCATGTGGAGGAATTCACCCCTCCACTTT
>TRBD2|TRBV9|once|TRBJ2-3
CASSVEPGVAGGPLDTQYF
TGTGCCAGCAGCGTAGAACCCGGGGTAGCGGGGGGCCCCTTAGATACGCAGTATTTT
>TRBD1|TRBV6-5|many|TRBJ2-5
CASQTPGTGRETQYF
TGTGCCAGCCAAACCCCCGGGACAGGAAGGGAGACCCAGTACTTC
>TRBD1|TRBV28|-|TRBJ2-7
CASSHGQGWSYEQYF
TGTGCCAGCAGCCACGGACAGGGCTGGTCCTACGAGCAGTACTTC
>-|TRBV15|-|TRBJ1-2
CATGQNYGYTF
TGTGCCACAGGACAGAACTATGGCTACACCTTC
>TRBD2|TRBV5-1|few|TRBJ2-5
CASSLASSGVQETQYF
TGCGCCAGCAGCTTGGCGTCTAGCGGAGTACAAGAGACCCAGTACTTC
>TRBD1|TRBV28|-|TRBJ1-5
CASSREQGAGQPQHF
TGTGCCAGCAGTCGCGAACAGGGGGCAGGTCAGCCCCAGCATTTT
>TRBD2|TRBV7-9|few|TRBJ2-2
CASSPGGPITGELFF
TGTGCCAGCAGCCCGGGGGGGCCGATCACCGGGGAGCTGTTTTTT
>TRBD2|TRBV10-1|few|TRBJ2-2
CASSELAGDTGELFF
TGCGCCAGCAGTGAATTAGCGGGAGACACCGGGGAGCTGTTTTTT
>-|TRBV7-2|-|TRBJ1-3
CASSLARESIAPTIYF
TGTGCCAGCAGCTTAGCGCGGGAAAGTATAGCGCCCACCATATATTTT
>-|TRBV6-5|few|TRBJ2-7
CASSSGRHEQYF
TGTGCCAGCAGTTCAGGGAGACACGAGCAGTACTTC
>-|TRBV15|-|TRBJ2-2
CATSRDTLGAHTGELFF
TGTGCCACCAGCAGAGATACCCTGGGAGCCCACACCGGGGAGCTGTTTTTT
>-|TRBV19|-|TRBJ2-7
CASSTGDGRYEQYF
TGTGCCAGTAGTACCGGGGACGGCCGCTACGAGCAGTACTTC
>-|TRBV30|-|TRBJ1-4
CACWQEKNEKLFF
TGTGCCTGTTGGCAGGAGAAAAATGAAAAACTGTTTTTT
>TRBD1|TRBV9|few|TRBJ1-5
CASSPGTGAGQPQHF
TGTGCCAGCAGCCCCGGGACAGGGGCGGGTCAGCCCCAGCATTTT
>TRBD2|TRBV7-3|-|TRBJ2-5
CASSSIAGGQETQYF
TGTGCCAGCAGCTCCATAGCGGGGGGCCAAGAGACCCAGTACTTC